These 9 T cell receptor beta chains came from one sample sequenced in a study of T cells in Graves' hyperthyroidism and ophthalmopathy (dated by TCRdb to between 2018 and 2021). The receptor library was made with multiplex PCR. Sequenced on an Illumina HiSeq 2000. TCR beta CDR3 regions were amplified from RNA transcripts. A first-round RT-PCR of the TCR CDR3 used the HTBI primer set with the Qiagen OneStep RT-PCR kit. Starting from the raw public reads, TCRdb applied fastp trimming at Q25, assembled clones with MiXCR and retained in-frame beta chains. Rows merge per CDR3 protein into single entries with the most common DNA and genes. A total of about 380,000 distinct CDR3 sequences appear in this sample, roughly 15% of them only once. The ten largest clones add up to 15% to 20% of the sample. The sample taken for sequencing was blood. The receptors shown here come from a woman aged 25 to 39 with Graves' ophthalmopathy.

There are many counts of this clonotype. The chain carries TRBV2 and TRBJ2-2; 8 bases line up with TRBD1. The CDR3 has 15 residues. Germline CDR1 SNHLY, CDR2 FYNNEI. Trimming cost V 6 bases and J 6 bases; bases outside gene matches: 9. This CDR3 is CASRLDRVTAGELFF. CDR3 nucleotides: TGTGCCAGCAGGCTGGACAGGGTAACGGCCGGGGAGCTGTTTTTT.

The table lists this clonotype with many counts. The chain recombines TRBV11-3 with TRBJ2-7; TRBD1 might be the D (6 bases). Looked up from germline, CDR1 is SGHNT and CDR2 is YENEEA. V was shortened by 5 bases and J by 4 bases, with 21 bases between the two germline ends. The CDR3 loop spans 16 amino acids. CDR3 sequence reads: CASSATGTTLSYEQYF. In nucleotides, the CDR3 is TGTGCCAGCAGCGCAACCGGGACAACTTTGTCGTACGAGCAGTACTTC. Variable domain in full (rest from reference TRBV11-3 and TRBJ2-7): EAGVVQSPRYKIIEKKQPVAFWCNPISGHNTLYWYLQNLGQGPELLIRYENEEAVDDSQLPKDRFSAERLKGVDSTLKIQPAELGDSAVYLCASSATGTTLSYEQYFGPGTRLTVT.

This clonotype was picked up many times. This chain joins TRBV28 and TRBJ2-1; D call uncertain. V was clipped by 3 bases and J by 2 bases, with 8 bases between them. Germline values: CDR1 MDHEN, CDR2 SYDVKM. The CDR3 is made up of 14 amino acids. The CDR3 nucleotides are TGTGCCAGCAGTTTTCGGTCAGCCTACAATGAGCAGTTCTTC. Protein sequence: CASSFRSAYNEQFF.

This clonotype has a handful of counts. The chain recombines TRBV19 with TRBJ1-6; D unclear. The ends were cut back, 7 bases at V and 7 bases at J, with 11 bases in the middle. The CDR3 totals 13 residues. Germline values: CDR1 LNHDA, CDR2 SQIVND (reference sequence). Here the CDR3 DNA reads TGTGCCAGTAACGGGGTGGGAAATTCACCCCTCCACTTT. It translates to CASNGVGNSPLHF.

As DNA, the CDR3 is TGTGCCAGCAGCGACCGGACAGGGGGCTTAGCTTTCTTT. This gives the protein CASSDRTGGLAFF. This sequence joins TRBV9 and TRBJ1-1, with 11 nucleotides matching TRBD1. J lost 10 bases, V lost 3 bases, and 5 bases had no gene match. Germline V gene lookup returns CDR1 SGDLS and CDR2 YYNGEE. The CDR3 length is 13 residues.

This clonotype was counted ten times or more. V usage is TRBV20-1 and J usage is TRBJ1-6, with TRBD1 as a possible D gene (5 bases). Germline V gene data show CDR1 as DFQATT and CDR2 as SNEGSKA (reference sequence). The V end was cut by 0 bases, the J end by 6 bases, with 15 bases between. CDR3 length equals 16 residues. The chain's CDR3 is CSAREQQGRPNSPLHF. CDR3 coding DNA: TGCAGTGCTAGAGAGCAGCAGGGACGTCCTAATTCACCCCTCCACTTT.

About this clonotype: Germline is not matched at one junction end, which may reflect a read error. The rearrangement uses TRBV5-6 and TRBJ1-5, with D maybe TRBD1 (6 bases). Germline CDR1 is SGHDT and CDR2 is YYEEEE. The length of the CDR3 is 15 residues. The CDR3 spells CASSQADSPYQPRHF. The CDR3 DNA reads TGTGCCAGCAGCCAAGCGGACAGCCCTTATCAGCCCCGGCATTTT.

The chain combines TRBV5-6 with TRBJ2-1, with TRBD2 identical over 9 bases. V was pared by 5 bases and J by 4 bases, with 13 bases of the junction left unmatched. The CDR3 covers 17 residues. Germline-derived CDR1 and CDR2 are SGHDT and YYEEEE. The CDR3 here is CASSSGPAGGRYNEQFF. Here the CDR3 DNA reads TGTGCCAGCAGTTCCGGACCTGCGGGGGGGCGATACAATGAGCAGTTCTTC.

At least ten counts were recorded for this clonotype. V and J are TRBV20-1 and TRBJ1-5; maybe TRBD1 (5 bases). The V gene's germline CDR1 is DFQATT and CDR2 SNEGSKA (reference sequence). The CDR3 consists of 14 residues. The germline V and J ends were trimmed by 1 base and 4 bases, with 11 bases remaining between them. In DNA form, the CDR3 reads TGCAGTGCTAGAGGGCGGGGGGAGAATCAGCCCCAGCATTTT. Amino acids: CSARGRGENQPQHF.